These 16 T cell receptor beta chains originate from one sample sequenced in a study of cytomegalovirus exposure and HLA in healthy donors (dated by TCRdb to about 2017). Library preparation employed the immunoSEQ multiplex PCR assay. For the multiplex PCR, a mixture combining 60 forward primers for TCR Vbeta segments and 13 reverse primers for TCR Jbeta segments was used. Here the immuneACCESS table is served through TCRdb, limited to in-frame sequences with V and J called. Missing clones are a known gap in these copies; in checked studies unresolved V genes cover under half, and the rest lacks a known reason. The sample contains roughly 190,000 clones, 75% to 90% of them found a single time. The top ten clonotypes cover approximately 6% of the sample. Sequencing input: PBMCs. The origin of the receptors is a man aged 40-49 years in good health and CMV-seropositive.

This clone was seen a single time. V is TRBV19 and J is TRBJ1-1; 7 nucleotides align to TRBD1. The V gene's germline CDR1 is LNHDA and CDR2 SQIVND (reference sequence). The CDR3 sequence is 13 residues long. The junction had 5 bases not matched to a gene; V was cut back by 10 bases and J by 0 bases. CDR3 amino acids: CATGQHMNTEAFF. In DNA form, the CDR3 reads TGTGCCACGGGACAGCATATGAACACTGAAGCTTTCTTT.

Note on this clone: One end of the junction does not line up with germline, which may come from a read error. In DNA form, the CDR3 reads TGCGCCAGCACCTTGGTTGGCAGTGGAGATACGCAGTATTTT. It is translated as CASTLVGSGDTQYF. V and J are TRBV5-1 and TRBJ2-3; D not resolved. Germline assignment: CDR1 SGHRS and CDR2 YFSETQ. CDR3 length: 14 residues. Using reference TRBV5-1 and TRBJ2-3 for the parts outside the CDR3, the full variable domain is KAGVTQTPRYLIKTRGQQVTLSCSPISGHRSVSWYQQTPGQGLQFLFEYFSETQRNKGNFPGRFSGRQFSNSRSEMNVSTLELGDSALYLCASTLVGSGDTQYFGPGTRLTVL.

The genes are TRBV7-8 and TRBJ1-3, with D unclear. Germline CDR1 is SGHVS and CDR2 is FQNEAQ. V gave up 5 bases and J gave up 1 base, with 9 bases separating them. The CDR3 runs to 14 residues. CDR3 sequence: CASSMLASGNTIYF. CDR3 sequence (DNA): TGTGCCAGCAGCATGCTGGCATCTGGAAACACCATATATTTT.

The CDR3 nucleotides are TGTGCCAGCAGCTTAACAACGACGAATTGGGGGACAGGGGGCTGGGGGCAGTACTTC. Protein sequence: CASSLTTTNWGTGGWGQYF. The rearrangement joins TRBV11-2 to TRBJ2-7; TRBD1 matches at 12 bases. CDR1 is SGHAT, CDR2 FQNNGV, per germline. This CDR3 contains 19 residues. V lost 2 bases and J lost 9; bases outside the gene matches: 20.

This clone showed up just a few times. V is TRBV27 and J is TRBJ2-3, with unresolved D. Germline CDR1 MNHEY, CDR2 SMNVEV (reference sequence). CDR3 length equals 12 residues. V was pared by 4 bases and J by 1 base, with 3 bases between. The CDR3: CASSSGTDTQYF. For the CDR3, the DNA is TGTGCCAGCAGTTCGGGCACAGATACGCAGTATTTT.

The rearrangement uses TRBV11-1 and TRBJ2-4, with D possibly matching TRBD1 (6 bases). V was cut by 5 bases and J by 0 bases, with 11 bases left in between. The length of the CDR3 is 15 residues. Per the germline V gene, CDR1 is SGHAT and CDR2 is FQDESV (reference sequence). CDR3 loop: CASSRTDLAKNIQYF. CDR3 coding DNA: TGTGCCAGCAGCCGGACAGACCTAGCCAAAAACATTCAGTACTTC.

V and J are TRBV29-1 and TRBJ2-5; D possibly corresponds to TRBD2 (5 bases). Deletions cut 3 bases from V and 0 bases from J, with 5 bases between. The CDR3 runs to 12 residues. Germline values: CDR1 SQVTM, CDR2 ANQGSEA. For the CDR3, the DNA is TGCAGCGTTGACGGGGACCAAGAGACCCAGTACTTC. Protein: CSVDGDQETQYF.

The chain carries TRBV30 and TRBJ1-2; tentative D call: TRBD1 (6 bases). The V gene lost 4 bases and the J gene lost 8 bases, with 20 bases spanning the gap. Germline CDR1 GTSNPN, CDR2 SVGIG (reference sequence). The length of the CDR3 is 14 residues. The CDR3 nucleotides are TGTGCCTGGACCCCTCTGGGGGCCCAAGGGGGCTACACCTTC. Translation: CAWTPLGAQGGYTF.

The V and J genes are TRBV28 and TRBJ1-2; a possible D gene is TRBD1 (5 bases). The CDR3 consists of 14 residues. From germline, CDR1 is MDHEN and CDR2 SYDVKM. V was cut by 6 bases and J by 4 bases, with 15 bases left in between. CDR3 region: CASRGARRSYGYTF. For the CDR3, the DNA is TGTGCCAGCAGAGGGGCGAGGAGAAGCTATGGCTACACCTTC.

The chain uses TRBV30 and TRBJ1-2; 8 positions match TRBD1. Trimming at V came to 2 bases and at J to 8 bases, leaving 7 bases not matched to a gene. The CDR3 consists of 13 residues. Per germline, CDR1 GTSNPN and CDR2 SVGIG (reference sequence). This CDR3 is CAWSNSGGQGYTF. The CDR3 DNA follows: TGTGCCTGGAGTAATTCAGGGGGCCAGGGCTACACCTTC.

The CDR3 is CASSDKGQTFSNQPQHF. Here the CDR3 DNA reads TGTGCCAGCAGTGATAAGGGACAGACTTTTAGCAATCAGCCCCAGCATTTT. The J gene is TRBJ1-5, the V gene TRBV6-1; 7 bases align to TRBD1. This CDR3 comprises 17 residues. Germline V gene lookup returns CDR1 MNHNS and CDR2 SASEGT. Trimming removed 3 bases from V and 0 bases from J; junction bases left unmatched: 8.

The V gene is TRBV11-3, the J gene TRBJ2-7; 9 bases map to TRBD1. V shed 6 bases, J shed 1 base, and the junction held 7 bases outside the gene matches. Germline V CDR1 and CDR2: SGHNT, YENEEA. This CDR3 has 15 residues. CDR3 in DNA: TGTGCCAGCAGTCCGGGACAGGGAGATTCCTACGAGCAGTACTTC. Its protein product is CASSPGQGDSYEQYF.

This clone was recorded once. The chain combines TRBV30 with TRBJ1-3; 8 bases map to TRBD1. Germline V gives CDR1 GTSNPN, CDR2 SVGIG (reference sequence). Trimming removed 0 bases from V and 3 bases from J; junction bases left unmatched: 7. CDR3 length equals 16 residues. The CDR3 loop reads CAWSVQQGAYGNTIYF. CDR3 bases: TGTGCCTGGAGTGTACAGCAGGGGGCATATGGAAACACCATATATTTT.

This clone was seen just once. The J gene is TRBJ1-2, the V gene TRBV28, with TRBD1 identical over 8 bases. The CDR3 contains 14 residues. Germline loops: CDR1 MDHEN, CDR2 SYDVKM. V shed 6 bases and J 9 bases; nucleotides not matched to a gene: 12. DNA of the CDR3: TGTGCCAGCAGACCCGGGACAGGAGTATTTAGCTACACCTTC. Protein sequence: CASRPGTGVFSYTF.

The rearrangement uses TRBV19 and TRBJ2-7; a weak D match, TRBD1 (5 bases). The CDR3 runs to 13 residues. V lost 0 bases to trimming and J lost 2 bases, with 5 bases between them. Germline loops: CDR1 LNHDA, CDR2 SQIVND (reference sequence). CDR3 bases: TGTGCCAGTAGTATAGACAGGGCCTACGAGCAGTACTTC. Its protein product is CASSIDRAYEQYF.

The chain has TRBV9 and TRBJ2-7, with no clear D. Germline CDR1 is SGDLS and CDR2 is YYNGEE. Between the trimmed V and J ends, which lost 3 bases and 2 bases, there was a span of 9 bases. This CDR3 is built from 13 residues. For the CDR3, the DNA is TGTGCCAGCAGCGCGACTGAGGCCTACGAGCAGTACTTC. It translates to CASSATEAYEQYF.